This entry features one T cell receptor (beta chain) sequence. The antigen remains unidentified. The CDR3 length is 14 residues. Trimming took 2 bases from V and 6 from J, leaving 11 bases between them. Germline V gives CDR1 MDHEN, CDR2 SYDVKM. This sample is drawn from a study of beta chain features in type 1 diabetes. Across the study: In age, gender and cell yields, patients were similar to healthy donors.

cDNA synthesis used the whole RNA isolate, giving expressed TCRB sequences. Repertoires were generated with immunoSEQ multiplex PCR, while TCRdb's copy carries only in-frame clones and drops some. The sample records about 900,000 clones, about a sixth being singletons. General study points: Type 1 diabetes patients showed fewer insertions and more deletions at VDJ junctions. When cDNA is sequenced, cells with high TCR expression could be over-represented. Any HLA effect on TCRB rearrangement was left unresolved by small sub-analyses.

This clonotype was obtained from a young woman in good health. The sample was naive CD4+ T cells from blood. The gene calls are TRBV28 and TRBJ1-5; possible D gene TRBD1, 5 bases. The CDR3 here is CASSLARAGQPQHF. Here the CDR3 DNA reads TGTGCCAGCAGTTTAGCCAGGGCGGGTCAGCCCCAGCATTTT. Looking up the rest from reference TRBV28 and TRBJ1-5 gives the full variable domain: DVKVTQSSRYLVKRTGEKVFLECVQDMDHENMFWYRQDPGLGLRLIYFSYDVKMKEKGDIPEGYSVSREKKERFSLILESASTNQTSMYLCASSLARAGQPQHFGDGTRLSIL.